This T cell receptor (beta chain) was profiled in a study of cytomegalovirus exposure and HLA in healthy donors. The primer mix had 60 Vbeta and 13 Jbeta primers. Some clones are missing from TCRdb's copy, which holds only in-frame ones; the method was immunoSEQ multiplex PCR. The table lists about 64,000 clones, over 75% of them singletons. J lost 0 bases, V lost 6 bases, and 11 bases had no gene match. The germline CDR1 and CDR2 sequences are SNHLY and FYNNEI. The CDR3 consists of 17 residues. About this clone: What it binds is not known.

Findings of the study overall: The likely origin of a cluster of highly shared sequence variants was a sequencing artifact. A later examination showed that TCR association rates differed by HLA locus, with DRB1 most and HLA-C fewest.

This receptor was taken from a male donor in good health and CMV-seropositive. This chain links TRBV2 with TRBJ1-5; TRBD1 aligns across 7 bases. Sequencing used PBMCs. The CDR3: CASSRDRDLYSNQPQHF. The CDR3 DNA reads TGTGCCAGCAGCCGGGACAGAGACCTCTATAGCAATCAGCCCCAGCATTTT.